This is a list of T cell receptor beta chains from one sample in a study of long-term antiretroviral therapy in people with HIV. The table came from immunoSEQ multiplex PCR; TCRdb's copy has only in-frame clones and leaves some out. This sample has some 25,000 clones, with 82% found just once. Sample: unsorted PBMCs, taken 1.1 years before starting antiretroviral therapy. These receptors all stem from a woman aged 30 to 39 with HIV. Both conserved end residues are part of each CDR3. A D gene is named only where the DNA matches it firmly. Size values are once, few and many counts, or a class for expanded clones, and some rows have none.

TRBV5-1,-,TRBD1,TRBJ2-2,TGCGCCAGCAGCTTGATGACAGGGTACACCGGGGAGCTGTTTTTT,CASSLMTGYTGELFF
TRBV6-1,-,-,TRBJ2-7,TGTGCCAGCAGCCCGACTTACGAGCAGTACTTC,CASSPTYEQYF
TRBV9,few,-,TRBJ1-2,TGTGCCAGCAGCTCTCGAATTCTGGGGTACACCTTC,CASSSRILGYTF
TRBV30,-,TRBD1,TRBJ2-7,TGTGCCTGGAGTGGGTCTCTGGGGACAGTATCGCACGAGCAGTACTTC,CAWSGSLGTVSHEQYF
TRBV4-1,-,-,TRBJ1-2,TGCGCCAGCAGCCAGGGACCCAATAGTGGCTATGGCTACACCTTC,CASSQGPNSGYGYTF
TRBV2,once,TRBD2,TRBJ2-1,TGTGCCAGCAGTCCTAGCGGCAATGAGCAGTTCTTC,CASSPSGNEQFF
TRBV10-3,-,-,TRBJ1-1,TGTGCCATCAGTGAGACAGGGATGAACACTGAAGCTTTCTTT,CAISETGMNTEAFF
TRBV7-9,few,TRBD2,TRBJ2-3,TGTGCCAGCAGCCTTGGACTAGCTTCAGATACGCAGTATTTT,CASSLGLASDTQYF
TRBV6-5,-,-,TRBJ2-2,TGTGCCAGCAGGACAGGTGGTCCCAAAACCGGGGAGCTGTTTTTT,CASRTGGPKTGELFF
TRBV5-1,-,-,TRBJ1-1,TGCGCCAGCAGCTGGGGGGGGGACACTGAAGCTTTCTTT,CASSWGGDTEAFF
TRBV18,-,-,TRBJ2-1,TGTGCCAGCTCACCCCTCCCAAATGAGCAGTTCTTC,CASSPLPNEQFF
TRBV11-2,-,-,TRBJ1-1,TGTGCCAGCAGCTTAGTTCCGGTGAACACTGAAGCTTTCTTT,CASSLVPVNTEAFF
TRBV5-1,once,TRBD1,TRBJ2-3,TGCGCCAGCAGCACGGGACAGACAACCACAGATACGCAGTATTTT,CASSTGQTTTDTQYF
TRBV5-1,-,TRBD2,TRBJ2-1,TGCGCCAGCAGCGTCGGCGGGGGGGCGAATGAGCAGTTCTTC,CASSVGGGANEQFF
TRBV11-2,once,-,TRBJ2-1,TGTGCCAGCAGCCCCCTACAGGGTAGGAATGAGCAGTTCTTC,CASSPLQGRNEQFF
TRBV12-5,-,-,TRBJ2-1,TGTGCTAGTGGTTCGCCCGCGGGGCCCAATGAGCAGTTCTTC,CASGSPAGPNEQFF
TRBV28,-,-,TRBJ2-1,TGTGCCAGCAGTCGTTCCGATGAGCAGTTCTTC,CASSRSDEQFF
TRBV15,-,-,TRBJ1-5,TGTGCCACCAGCAGAGATAGTGTCAATCAGCCCCAGCATTTT,CATSRDSVNQPQHF
TRBV29-1,-,-,TRBJ1-1,TGCAGCGTCCGCCGGACAGTGAACACTGAAGCTTTCTTT,CSVRRTVNTEAFF
TRBV6-5,-,TRBD1,TRBJ1-1,TGTGCCAGCGGCCGGGACAGGGGATTGAACACTGAAGCTTTCTTT,CASGRDRGLNTEAFF
TRBV19,-,TRBD1,TRBJ2-7,TGTGCCAGTAGTTACAGGGGAACCTACGAGCAGTACTTC,CASSYRGTYEQYF
TRBV9,once,-,TRBJ2-2,TGTGCCAGCAGCGCGGGCAACACCGGGGAGCTGTTTTTT,CASSAGNTGELFF
TRBV18,once,-,TRBJ2-3,TGTGCCAGCTCACCACCATCAGATACGCAGTATTTT,CASSPPSDTQYF
TRBV30,-,-,TRBJ2-1,TGTGCCTGGAGTGTCGTCGGGGCCAGCAATGAGCAGTTCTTC,CAWSVVGASNEQFF
TRBV6-1,-,-,TRBJ2-7,TGTGCCAGTTTTACCGGGGGAGCTATATCCTACGAGCAGTACTTC,CASFTGGAISYEQYF
TRBV19,-,-,TRBJ2-7,TGTGCCACCTTGGACAGATCAACCTACGAGCAGTACTTC,CATLDRSTYEQYF
TRBV9,-,-,TRBJ2-7,TGTGCCAGCAGTCCCCGGGCAGACTCCTACGAGCAGTACTTC,CASSPRADSYEQYF
TRBV6-5,-,TRBD2,TRBJ2-1,TGTGCCAGCACTGCAACTAGCGGGGGTAACAATGAGCAGTTCTTC,CASTATSGGNNEQFF
TRBV5-1,-,TRBD1,TRBJ2-1,TGCGCCAGCAGTAGATCCGGGACAGCGACCTACAATGAGCAGTTCTTC,CASSRSGTATYNEQFF
TRBV5-1,-,-,TRBJ1-6,TGCGCCAGCAGCTTGGTAGGGACGGCCAATAGGGATTCACCCCTCCACTTT,CASSLVGTANRDSPLHF
TRBV5-1,few,TRBD1,TRBJ1-2,TGCGCCAGCAGCTCCGGACAGGGCGCGGAAGGCTACACCTTC,CASSSGQGAEGYTF
TRBV5-1,-,-,TRBJ1-2,TGCGCCAGCAGCTTGGAGGGGGTTACGCAGACATGGTATGGCTACACCTTC,CASSLEGVTQTWYGYTF
TRBV9,-,TRBD1,TRBJ2-2,TGTGCCAGCAGCGCGGGGACAGCCGGGGAGCTGTTTTTT,CASSAGTAGELFF
TRBV27,-,-,TRBJ1-4,TGTGCCAGCAAAGTCGGGACTCAACTTGGGGCAACTAATGAAAAACTGTTTTTT,CASKVGTQLGATNEKLFF
TRBV11-2,-,-,TRBJ1-3,TGTGCCAGTACAATCACACTTGGGAGCGGTGCCTCTGGAAACACCATATATTTT,CASTITLGSGASGNTIYF
TRBV2,-,-,TRBJ2-2,TGTGCCAGCAGGGGGGGCCAGACGAACACCGGGGAGCTGTTTTTT,CASRGGQTNTGELFF
TRBV7-9,-,-,TRBJ1-6,TGTGCCAGCAGCCCCGCGGGGGGGTCACCCCTCCACTTT,CASSPAGGSPLHF
TRBV18,-,-,TRBJ1-1,TGTGCCAGCTCCCAAAATAGGAAACAGAACACTGAAGCTTTCTTT,CASSQNRKQNTEAFF
TRBV18,-,-,TRBJ1-1,TGTGCCAGCTCACCAAACAGGAACACTGAAGCTTTCTTT,CASSPNRNTEAFF
TRBV28,-,TRBD1,TRBJ2-7,TGTGCCAGCACCAGGACAGGTACCTACGAGCAGTACTTC,CASTRTGTYEQYF
TRBV4-2,-,-,TRBJ2-2,TGTGCCAGCAGCCAAGGGGCGAACACCGGGGAGCTGTTTTTT,CASSQGANTGELFF
TRBV7-2,-,-,TRBJ1-6,TGTGCCAGCAGCTCGGACGTCCCGGGGTCACCCCTCCACTTT,CASSSDVPGSPLHF
TRBV2,-,TRBD1,TRBJ2-5,TGTGCCAGCAGTGCCGCAGGGGGCCGAGAGACCCAGTACTTC,CASSAAGGRETQYF
TRBV5-1,-,-,TRBJ1-2,TGCGCCAGCAGCCCTGGGACGGCTAACTATGGCTACACCTTC,CASSPGTANYGYTF
TRBV6-5,few,-,TRBJ1-5,TGTGCCAGCAGTACAACGGGTCACCTCAATCAGCCCCAGCATTTT,CASSTTGHLNQPQHF
TRBV5-5,-,TRBD1,TRBJ2-7,TGTGCCAGCAGCTTTCGGGACAGGGCCTACGAGCAGTACTTC,CASSFRDRAYEQYF